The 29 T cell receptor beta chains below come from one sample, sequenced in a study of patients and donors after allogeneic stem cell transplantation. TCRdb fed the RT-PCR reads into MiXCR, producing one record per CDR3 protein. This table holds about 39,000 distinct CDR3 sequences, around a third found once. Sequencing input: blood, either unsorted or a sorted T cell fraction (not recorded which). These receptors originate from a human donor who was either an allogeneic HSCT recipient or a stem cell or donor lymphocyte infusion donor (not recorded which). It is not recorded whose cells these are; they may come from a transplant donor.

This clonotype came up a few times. The CDR3: CASSLAGDGATNEKLFF. The CDR3 bases are TGTGCCAGCAGCTTAGCAGGGGATGGGGCAACTAATGAAAAACTGTTTTTT. V usage is TRBV7-6 and J usage is TRBJ1-4, with D possibly being TRBD1 (5 bases). CDR3 size: 17 residues. With 0 bases removed from V and 0 bases from J, the gap between germline ends came to 11 bases. The V gene's germline CDR1 is SGHVS and CDR2 FNYEAQ.

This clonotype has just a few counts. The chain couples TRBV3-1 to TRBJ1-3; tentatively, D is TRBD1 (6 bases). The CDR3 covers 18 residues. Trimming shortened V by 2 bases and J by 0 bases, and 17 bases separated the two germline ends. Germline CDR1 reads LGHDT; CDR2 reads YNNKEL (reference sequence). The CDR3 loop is CASSQSRTAPISGNTIYF. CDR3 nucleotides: TGTGCCAGCAGCCAATCCAGGACAGCGCCTATCTCTGGAAACACCATATATTTT. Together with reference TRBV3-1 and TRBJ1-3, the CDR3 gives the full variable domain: DTAVSQTPKYLVTQMGNDKSIKCEQNLGHDTMYWYKQDSKKFLKIMFSYNNKELIINETVPNRFSPKSPDKAHLNLHINSLELGDSAVYFCASSQSRTAPISGNTIYFGEGSWLTVV.

CDR3 sequence (DNA): TGTGCCAGCAGTTACCTAGTCGGGGGCTACGAGCAGTACTTC. It encodes CASSYLVGGYEQYF. The gene calls are TRBV6-2 or TRBV6-3 and TRBJ2-7; D perhaps matches TRBD2 (6 bases). This CDR3 has 14 residues. Germline CDR1 is MNHEY and CDR2 is SVGEGT. Deletions cut 2 bases from V and 3 bases from J, with 11 bases between.

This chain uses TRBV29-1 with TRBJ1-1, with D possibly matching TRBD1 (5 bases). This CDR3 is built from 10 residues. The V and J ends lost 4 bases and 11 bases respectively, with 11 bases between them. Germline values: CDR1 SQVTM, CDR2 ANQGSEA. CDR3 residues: CSVGGELAFF. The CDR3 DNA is TGCAGCGTTGGAGGGGAGTTGGCTTTCTTT.

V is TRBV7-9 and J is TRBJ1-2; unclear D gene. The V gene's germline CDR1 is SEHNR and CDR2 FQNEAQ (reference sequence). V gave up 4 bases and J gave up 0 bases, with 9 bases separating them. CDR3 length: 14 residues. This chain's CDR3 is CASSSRLTNYGYTF. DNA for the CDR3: TGTGCCAGCAGCTCCCGACTGACTAACTATGGCTACACCTTC.

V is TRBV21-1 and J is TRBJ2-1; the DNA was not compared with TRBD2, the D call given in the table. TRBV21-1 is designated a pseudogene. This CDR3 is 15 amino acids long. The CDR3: CASSKALSGAGVPFF. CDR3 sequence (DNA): TGTGCCAGCAGCAAAGCGCTCTCGGGCGCGGGAGTTCCGTTCTTC.

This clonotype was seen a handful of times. This CDR3 reads CASSLGTSGIGELFF. In nucleotides, the CDR3 is TGTGCCAGCAGCCTCGGGACTAGCGGTATCGGGGAGCTGTTTTTT. The chain uses TRBV7-9 and TRBJ2-2; TRBD2 matches 11 bases. There are 15 residues in the CDR3. With V trimmed by 5 bases and J by 7 bases, 6 bases remained unmatched. In germline, CDR1 is SEHNR, CDR2 FQNEAQ (reference sequence).

CDR3 DNA sequence: TGCAGTGCTACCACGGGGCCACTTAATGAAAAACTGTTTTTT. Residues: CSATTGPLNEKLFF. The rearrangement uses TRBV20-1 and TRBJ1-4, with a tentative D call TRBD1 (5 bases). V was trimmed by 4 bases and J by 4 bases, leaving 13 bases between them. From germline, CDR1 is DFQATT and CDR2 SNEGSKA (reference sequence). The CDR3 loop spans 14 amino acids.

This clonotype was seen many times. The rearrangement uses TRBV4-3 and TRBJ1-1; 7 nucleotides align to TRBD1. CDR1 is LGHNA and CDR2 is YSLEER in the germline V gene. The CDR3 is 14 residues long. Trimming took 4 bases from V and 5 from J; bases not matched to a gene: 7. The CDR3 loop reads CASSRTGVDTEAFF. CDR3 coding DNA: TGCGCCAGCAGCCGAACAGGGGTCGATACTGAAGCTTTCTTT.

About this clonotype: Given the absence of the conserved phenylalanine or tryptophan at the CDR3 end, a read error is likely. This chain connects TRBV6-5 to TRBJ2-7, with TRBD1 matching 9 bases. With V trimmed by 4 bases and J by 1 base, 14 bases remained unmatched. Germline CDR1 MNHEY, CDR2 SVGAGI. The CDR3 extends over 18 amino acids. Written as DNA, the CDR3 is TGTGCCAGCAGTTCCCTACAGGGACAGGGACCGATATCCTACGAGCAGTACTCC. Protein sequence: CASSSLQGQGPISYEQYS.

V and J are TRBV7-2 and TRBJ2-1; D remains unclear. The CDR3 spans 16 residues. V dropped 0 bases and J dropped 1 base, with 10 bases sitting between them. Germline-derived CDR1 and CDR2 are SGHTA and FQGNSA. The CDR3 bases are TGTGCCAGCAGCTTAGCGCGGACCGTTTCCTACAATGAGCAGTTCTTC. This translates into CASSLARTVSYNEQFF.

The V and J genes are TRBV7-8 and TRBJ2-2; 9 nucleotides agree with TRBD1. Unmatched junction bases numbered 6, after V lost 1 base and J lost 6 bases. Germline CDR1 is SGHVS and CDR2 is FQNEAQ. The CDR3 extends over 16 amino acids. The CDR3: CASSLGRTGVAGELFF. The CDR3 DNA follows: TGTGCCAGCAGCTTAGGACGGACAGGGGTAGCCGGGGAGCTGTTTTTT.

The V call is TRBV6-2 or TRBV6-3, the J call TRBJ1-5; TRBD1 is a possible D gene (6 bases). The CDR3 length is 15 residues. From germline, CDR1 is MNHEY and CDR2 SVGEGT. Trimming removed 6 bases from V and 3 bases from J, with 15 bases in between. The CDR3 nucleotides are TGTGCCAGCAGACCCGGGACATATACCAATCAGCCCCAGCATTTT. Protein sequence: CASRPGTYTNQPQHF.

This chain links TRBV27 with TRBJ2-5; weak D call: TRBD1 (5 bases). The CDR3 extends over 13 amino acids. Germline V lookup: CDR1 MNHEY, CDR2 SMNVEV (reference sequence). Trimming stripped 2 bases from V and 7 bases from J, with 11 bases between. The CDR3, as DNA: TGTGCCAGCAGTTTAGCCACAAGGGGGACCCAGTACTTC. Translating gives CASSLATRGTQYF.

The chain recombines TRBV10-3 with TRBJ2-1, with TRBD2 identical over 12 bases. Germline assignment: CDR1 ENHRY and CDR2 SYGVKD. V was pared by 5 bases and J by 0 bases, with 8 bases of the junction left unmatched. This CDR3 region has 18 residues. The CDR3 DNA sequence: TGTGCCATCAGTTACGGGACTAGCGGGCCAAGCTCCTACAATGAGCAGTTCTTC. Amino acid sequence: CAISYGTSGPSSYNEQFF.

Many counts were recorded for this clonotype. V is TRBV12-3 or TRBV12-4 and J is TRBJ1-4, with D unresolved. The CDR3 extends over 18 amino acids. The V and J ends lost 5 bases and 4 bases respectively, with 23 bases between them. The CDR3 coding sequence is TGTGCCAGCAGTCCCTATGGTACCGCACAGAAGGATAATGAAAAACTGTTTTTT. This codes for CASSPYGTAQKDNEKLFF.

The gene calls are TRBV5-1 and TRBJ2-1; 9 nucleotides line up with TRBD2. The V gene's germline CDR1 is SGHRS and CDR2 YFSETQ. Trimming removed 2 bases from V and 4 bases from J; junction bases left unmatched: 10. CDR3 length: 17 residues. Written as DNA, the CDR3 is TGCGCCAGCAGCTTCTCCACTACTAGCGGGCAATACAATGAGCAGTTCTTC. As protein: CASSFSTTSGQYNEQFF.

CDR3 protein: CASSLRDTDTQYF. The DNA for the CDR3 is TGTGCCAGCAGCCTCAGGGACACAGATACGCAGTATTTT. The chain joins TRBV7-2 to TRBJ2-3; D is possibly TRBD1 (5 bases). This CDR3 is 13 amino acids long. Germline V lookup: CDR1 SGHTA, CDR2 FQGNSA. Deletions cut 5 bases from V and 2 bases from J, with 8 bases between. The full variable domain, completed using reference TRBV7-2 and TRBJ2-3, is GAGVSQSPSNKVTEKGKDVELRCDPISGHTALYWYRQSLGQGLEFLIYFQGNSAPDKSGLPSDRFSAERTGGSVSTLTIQRTQQEDSAVYLCASSLRDTDTQYFGPGTRLTVL.

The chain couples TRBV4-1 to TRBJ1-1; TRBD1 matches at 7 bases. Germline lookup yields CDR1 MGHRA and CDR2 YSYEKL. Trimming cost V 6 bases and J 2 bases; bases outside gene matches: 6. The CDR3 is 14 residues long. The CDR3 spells CASSRRDRNTEAFF. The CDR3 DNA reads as TGCGCCAGCAGTCGCCGGGACAGAAACACTGAAGCTTTCTTT.

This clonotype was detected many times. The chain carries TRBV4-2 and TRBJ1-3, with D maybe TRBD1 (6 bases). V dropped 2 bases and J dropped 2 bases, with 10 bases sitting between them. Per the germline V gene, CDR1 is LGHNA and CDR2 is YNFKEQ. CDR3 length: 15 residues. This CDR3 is CASSQNRDPGNTIYF. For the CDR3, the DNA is TGTGCCAGCAGCCAAAACAGGGATCCTGGAAACACCATATATTTT.

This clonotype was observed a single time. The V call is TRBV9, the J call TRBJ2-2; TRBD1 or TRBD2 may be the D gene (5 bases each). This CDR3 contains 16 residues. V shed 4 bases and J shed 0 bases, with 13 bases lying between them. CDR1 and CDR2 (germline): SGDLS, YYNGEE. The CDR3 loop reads CASSPGDLSNTGELFF. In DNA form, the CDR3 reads TGTGCCAGCAGCCCCGGGGACCTCTCGAACACCGGGGAGCTGTTTTTT.

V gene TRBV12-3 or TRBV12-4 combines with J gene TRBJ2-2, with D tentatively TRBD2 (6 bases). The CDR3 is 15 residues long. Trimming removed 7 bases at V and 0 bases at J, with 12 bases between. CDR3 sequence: CASTILASNTGELFF. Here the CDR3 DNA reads TGTGCCAGCACCATACTAGCTTCGAACACCGGGGAGCTGTTTTTT.

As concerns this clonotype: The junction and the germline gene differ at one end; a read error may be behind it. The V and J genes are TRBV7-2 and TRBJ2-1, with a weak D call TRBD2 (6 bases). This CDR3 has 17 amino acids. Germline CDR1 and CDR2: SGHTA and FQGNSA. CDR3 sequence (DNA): TGTGCCAGCAGCTTAGTGGTCACCTGGGGGGTTCACAATGAGCAGCTCTTC. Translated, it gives CASSLVVTWGVHNEQLF. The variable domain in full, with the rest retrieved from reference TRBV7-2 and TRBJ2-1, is GAGVSQSPSNKVTEKGKDVELRCDPISGHTALYWYRQSLGQGLEFLIYFQGNSAPDKSGLPSDRFSAERTGGSVSTLTIQRTQQEDSAVYLCASSLVVTWGVHNEQLFGPGTRLTVL.

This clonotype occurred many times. The chain's CDR3 is CATSRDQGMNTEAFF. CDR3 DNA: TGTGCCACCAGCAGAGATCAGGGAATGAACACTGAAGCTTTCTTT. This sequence joins TRBV15 and TRBJ1-1, with a tentative D call TRBD1 (5 bases). Germline V gene lookup returns CDR1 LNHNV and CDR2 YYDKDF (reference sequence). Trimming cost V 0 bases and J 0 bases, with 8 bases left between them. The CDR3 is 15 amino acids.

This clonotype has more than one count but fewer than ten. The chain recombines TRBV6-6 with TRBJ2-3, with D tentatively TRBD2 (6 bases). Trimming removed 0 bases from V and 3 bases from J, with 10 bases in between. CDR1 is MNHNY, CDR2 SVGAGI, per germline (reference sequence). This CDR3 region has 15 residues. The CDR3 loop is CASSYSIAGTDTQYF. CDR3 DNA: TGTGCCAGCAGTTACTCGATCGCGGGGACAGATACGCAGTATTTT.

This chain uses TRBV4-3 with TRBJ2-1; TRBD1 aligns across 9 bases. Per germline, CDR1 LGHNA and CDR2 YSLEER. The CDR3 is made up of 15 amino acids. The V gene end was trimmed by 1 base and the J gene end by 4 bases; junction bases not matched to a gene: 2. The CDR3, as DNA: TGCGCCAGCAGCCAAGCGGGACAGGGATACAATGAGCAGTTCTTC. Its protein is CASSQAGQGYNEQFF.

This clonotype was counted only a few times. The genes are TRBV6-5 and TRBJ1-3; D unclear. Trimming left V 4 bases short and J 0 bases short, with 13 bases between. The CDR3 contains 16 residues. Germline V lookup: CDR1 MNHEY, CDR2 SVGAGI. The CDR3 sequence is CASSWADPSSGNTIYF. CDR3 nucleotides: TGTGCCAGCAGTTGGGCAGACCCTTCCTCTGGAAACACCATATATTTT.

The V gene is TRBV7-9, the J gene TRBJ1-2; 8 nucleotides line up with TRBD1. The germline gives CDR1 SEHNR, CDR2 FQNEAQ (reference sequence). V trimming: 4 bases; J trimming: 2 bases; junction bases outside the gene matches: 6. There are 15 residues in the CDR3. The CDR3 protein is CASSSPRDRNYGYTF. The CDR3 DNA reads TGTGCCAGCAGCTCACCCCGGGACAGGAACTATGGCTACACCTTC.

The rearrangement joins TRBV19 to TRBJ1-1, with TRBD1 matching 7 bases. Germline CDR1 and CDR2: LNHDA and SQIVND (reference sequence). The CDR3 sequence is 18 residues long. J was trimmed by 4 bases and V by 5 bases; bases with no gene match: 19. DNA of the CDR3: TGTGCCAGTAGTGTAACGGGACAGTCCTCAATCGGGAGCACTGAAGCTTTCTTT. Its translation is CASSVTGQSSIGSTEAFF.